The sequence of this TCR beta chain was determined in a study of OX40 agonist ivuxolimab in advanced cancers. Study details: Ivuxolimab, which patients received intravenously every 2 weeks, was dosed at 0.01 to 10 mg/kg. Mean age approximately 59 years, range about 20 to 90; around 80% male.

Germline assignment: CDR1 SGHRS and CDR2 YFSETQ. J gave up 2 bases and V 6 bases, and 15 bases lay outside the gene matches. The CDR3 covers 18 residues. Sequencing was performed with immunoSEQ multiplex PCR; in TCRdb, only in-frame clones are kept and a portion is missing. The data hold 25,000 to 35,000 clones, with 65% to 85% observed a single time. The material was CD4+ or CD8+ T cells sorted from blood, obtained in a trial of the OX40 agonist ivuxolimab. The rearrangement uses TRBV5-1 and TRBJ2-5, with 11 bases matching TRBD1. The sequence was obtained from an adult with an advanced solid tumor such as melanoma, head and neck, liver or kidney cancer. CDR3 sequence reads: CASKRTGGSRQPQETQYF. CDR3 bases: TGCGCCAGCAAACGGACAGGGGGCAGCAGGCAGCCTCAAGAGACCCAGTACTTC.